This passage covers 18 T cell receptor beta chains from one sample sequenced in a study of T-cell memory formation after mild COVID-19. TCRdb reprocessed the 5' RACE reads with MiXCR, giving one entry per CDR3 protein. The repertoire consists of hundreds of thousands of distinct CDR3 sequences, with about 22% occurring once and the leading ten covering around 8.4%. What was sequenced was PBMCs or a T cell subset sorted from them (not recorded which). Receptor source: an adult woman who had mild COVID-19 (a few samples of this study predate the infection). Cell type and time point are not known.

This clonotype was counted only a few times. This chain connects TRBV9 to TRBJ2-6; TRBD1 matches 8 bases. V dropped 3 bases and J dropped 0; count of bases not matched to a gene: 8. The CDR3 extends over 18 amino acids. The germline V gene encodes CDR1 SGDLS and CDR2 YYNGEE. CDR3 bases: TGTGCCAGCAGCGAACAGGGGGGTTGGCTCTCTGGGGCCAACGTCCTGACTTTC. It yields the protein CASSEQGGWLSGANVLTF.

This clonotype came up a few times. DNA for the CDR3: TGCAGTGCTAGAGATCCGGGGGCGGGTGAAAAACTGTTTTTT. The encoded protein is CSARDPGAGEKLFF. The V and J genes are TRBV20-1 and TRBJ1-4; D may be TRBD1 (6 bases). The V gene's germline CDR1 is DFQATT and CDR2 SNEGSKA (reference sequence). The CDR3 runs 14 residues. V lost 0 bases and J lost 7, with 12 bases in between.

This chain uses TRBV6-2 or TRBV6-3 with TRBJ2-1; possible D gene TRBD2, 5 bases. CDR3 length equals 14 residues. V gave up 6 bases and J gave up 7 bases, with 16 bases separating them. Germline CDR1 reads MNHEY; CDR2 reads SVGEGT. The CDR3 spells CASRGSNRGNEQFF. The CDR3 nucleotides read TGTGCCAGCAGGGGTTCCAACCGGGGTAATGAGCAGTTCTTC.

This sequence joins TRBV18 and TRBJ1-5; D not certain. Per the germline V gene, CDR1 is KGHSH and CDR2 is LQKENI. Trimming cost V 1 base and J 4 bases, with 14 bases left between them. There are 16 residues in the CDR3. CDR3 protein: CASSPLSGGPNQPQHF. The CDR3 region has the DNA TGTGCCAGCTCACCACTGTCGGGCGGCCCTAATCAGCCCCAGCATTTT.

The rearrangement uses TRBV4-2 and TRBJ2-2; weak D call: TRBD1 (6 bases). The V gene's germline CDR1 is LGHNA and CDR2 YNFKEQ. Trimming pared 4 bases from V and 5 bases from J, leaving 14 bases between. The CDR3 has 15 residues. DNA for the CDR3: TGTGCCAGCAGCCGGTCAGGGGTAGGGACCGGGGAGCTGTTTTTT. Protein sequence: CASSRSGVGTGELFF.

The DNA of the CDR3 is TGTGCCAGCAGTCCTCCCGGGACAGAGACCTCCTACGAGCAGTACTTC. It encodes CASSPPGTETSYEQYF. The gene calls are TRBV12-3 or TRBV12-4 and TRBJ2-7; 7 bases line up with TRBD1. Trimming took 5 bases from V and 0 from J; bases not matched to a gene: 10. CDR3 length: 16 amino acids.

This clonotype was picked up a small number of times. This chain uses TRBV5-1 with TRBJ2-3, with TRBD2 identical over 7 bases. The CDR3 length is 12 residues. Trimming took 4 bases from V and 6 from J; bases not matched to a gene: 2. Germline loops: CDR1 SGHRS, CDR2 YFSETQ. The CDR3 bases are TGCGCCAGCAGCAGGGACTACGATACGCAGTATTTT. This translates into CASSRDYDTQYF.

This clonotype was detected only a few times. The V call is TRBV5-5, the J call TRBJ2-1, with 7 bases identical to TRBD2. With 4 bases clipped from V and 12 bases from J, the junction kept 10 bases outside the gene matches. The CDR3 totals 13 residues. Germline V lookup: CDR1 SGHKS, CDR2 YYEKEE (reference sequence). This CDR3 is CASSGNAGEWQFF. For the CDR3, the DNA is TGTGCCAGCAGCGGGAACGCGGGGGAGTGGCAGTTCTTC. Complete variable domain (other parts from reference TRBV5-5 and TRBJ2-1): DAGVTQSPTHLIKTRGQQVTLRCSPISGHKSVSWYQQVLGQGPQFIFQYYEKEERGRGNFPDRFSARQFPNYSSELNVNALLLGDSALYLCASSGNAGEWQFFGPGTRLTVL.

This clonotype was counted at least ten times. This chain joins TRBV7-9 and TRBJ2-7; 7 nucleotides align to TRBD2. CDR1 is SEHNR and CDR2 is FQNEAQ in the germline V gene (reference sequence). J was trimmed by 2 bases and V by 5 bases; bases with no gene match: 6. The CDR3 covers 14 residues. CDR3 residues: CASSLGGTAYEQYF. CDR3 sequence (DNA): TGTGCCAGCAGCCTGGGGGGGACCGCCTACGAGCAGTACTTC.

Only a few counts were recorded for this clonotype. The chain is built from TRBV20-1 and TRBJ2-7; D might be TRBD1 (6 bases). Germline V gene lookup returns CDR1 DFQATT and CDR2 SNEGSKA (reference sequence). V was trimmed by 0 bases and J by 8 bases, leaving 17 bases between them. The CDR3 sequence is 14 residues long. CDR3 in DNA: TGCAGTGCTAGAGATCGGAGGACAGTTGGGAAGCAGTACTTC. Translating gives CSARDRRTVGKQYF.

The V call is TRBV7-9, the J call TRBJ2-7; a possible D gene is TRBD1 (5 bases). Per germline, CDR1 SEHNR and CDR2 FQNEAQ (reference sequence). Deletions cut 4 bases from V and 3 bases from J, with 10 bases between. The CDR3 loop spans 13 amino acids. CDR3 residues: CASSSHDSYEQYF. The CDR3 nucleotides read TGTGCCAGCAGCTCACATGACAGCTACGAGCAGTACTTC.

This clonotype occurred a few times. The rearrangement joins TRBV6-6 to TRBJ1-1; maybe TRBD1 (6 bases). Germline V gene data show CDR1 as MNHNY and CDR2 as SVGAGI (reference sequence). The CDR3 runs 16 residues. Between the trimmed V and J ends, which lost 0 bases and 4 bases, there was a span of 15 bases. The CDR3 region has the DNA TGTGCCAGCAGTTACTCAGGTCGAAAGACAGGCACTGAAGCTTTCTTT. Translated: CASSYSGRKTGTEAFF.

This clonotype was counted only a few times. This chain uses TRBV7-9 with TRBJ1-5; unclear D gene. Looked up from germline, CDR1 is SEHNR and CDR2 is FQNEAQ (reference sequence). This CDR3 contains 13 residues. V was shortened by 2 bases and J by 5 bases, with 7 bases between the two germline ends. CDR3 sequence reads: CASSLTLDQPQHF. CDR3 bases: TGTGCCAGCAGCTTAACTCTGGATCAGCCCCAGCATTTT.

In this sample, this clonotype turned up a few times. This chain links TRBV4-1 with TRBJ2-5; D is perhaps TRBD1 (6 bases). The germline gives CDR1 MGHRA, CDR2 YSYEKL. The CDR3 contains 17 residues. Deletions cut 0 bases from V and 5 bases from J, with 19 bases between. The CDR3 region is CASSQDWVAGAGETQYF. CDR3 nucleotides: TGCGCCAGCAGCCAAGACTGGGTGGCAGGGGCAGGGGAGACCCAGTACTTC.

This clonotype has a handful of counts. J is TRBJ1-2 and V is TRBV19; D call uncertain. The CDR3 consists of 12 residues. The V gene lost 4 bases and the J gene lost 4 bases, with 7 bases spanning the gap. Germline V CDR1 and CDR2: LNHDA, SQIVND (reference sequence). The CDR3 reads CASSTELYGYTF. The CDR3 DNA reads TGTGCCAGTAGTACGGAGCTCTATGGCTACACCTTC.

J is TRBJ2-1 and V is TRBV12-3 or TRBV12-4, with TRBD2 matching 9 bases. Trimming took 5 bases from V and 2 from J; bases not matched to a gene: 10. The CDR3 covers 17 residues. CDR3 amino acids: CASSHNGLALTYNEQFF. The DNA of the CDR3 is TGTGCCAGCAGTCACAACGGACTAGCGCTGACCTACAATGAGCAGTTCTTC.

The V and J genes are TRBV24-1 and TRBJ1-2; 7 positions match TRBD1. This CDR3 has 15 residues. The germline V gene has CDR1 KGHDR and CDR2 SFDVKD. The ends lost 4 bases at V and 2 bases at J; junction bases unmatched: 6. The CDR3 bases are TGTGCCACCAGTGACCCTAACAGGGGAAACTATGGCTACACCTTC. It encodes CATSDPNRGNYGYTF.

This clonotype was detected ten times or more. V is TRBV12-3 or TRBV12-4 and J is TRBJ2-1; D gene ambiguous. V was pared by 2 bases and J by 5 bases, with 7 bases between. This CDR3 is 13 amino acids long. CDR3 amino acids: CASSLSPNNEQFF. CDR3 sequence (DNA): TGTGCCAGCAGTTTAAGTCCGAACAATGAGCAGTTCTTC.